The table lists the clone carrying this TCR beta chain with a few counts. The antigen remains unidentified. Each CDR3 protein gets one entry after TCRdb re-called the 5' RACE reads with MiXCR. The data show a few hundred thousand distinct CDR3 sequences, with about 8.9% seen just once and approximately 3% held by the top ten. The CDR3 sequence is 14 residues long. Trimming at V came to 5 bases and at J to 4 bases, leaving 5 bases not matched to a gene. Only healthy Caucasians were enrolled as donors. This specimen comes from a study of identical twins. Findings and caveats of the study: Donors were not followed over many years; analysis was cross-sectional. Analyses based on zero insertions could be partly confounded by invariant MAIT and iNKT cells. Beta out-of-frame sequences showed weaker excess sharing between twins.

A further study also used this sample, focusing on yellow fever vaccine responses in identical twins.

The sample consisted of CD8+ T cells sorted from blood. This TCR came from a woman younger than 30 in good health. The V and J genes are TRBV12-3 or TRBV12-4 and TRBJ1-2; TRBD1 matches at 9 bases. The CDR3 bases are TGTGCCAGCAGTGGACAGGGGTACCGCTATGGCTACACCTTC. Translating gives CASSGQGYRYGYTF.